The 14 T cell receptor beta chains below were found in one sample sequenced in a study of post-analysis software for immune sequencing data (dated by TCRdb to 2014 to 2015). Here is what the overall study found, with its caveats: Four to six TRBV segments, including TRBV5-6, TRBV5-1 and TRBV20-1, were significantly more frequent in patients than controls.

The library was prepared using PCR. Sequenced on an Illumina HiSeq 2500. To reduce PCR and sequencing biases, unique molecular identifiers were built into the TCR beta cDNA libraries. Starting from the raw public reads, TCRdb applied fastp trimming at Q25, assembled clones with MiXCR and retained in-frame beta chains. Identical CDR3 proteins give one entry, which carries the most common genes and DNA. Within this sample are about 150,000 distinct CDR3 sequences, with around 30% of them counted one time only. Clones ranked in the top ten supply 1.5% of the sample. The antigens these receptors bind are not known. Material: blood. The receptors were gathered from a girl under 18 with multiple sclerosis.

In this sample, this clonotype turned up a few times. The junction does not match germline at one end; this may be a read error. The V call is TRBV6-5, the J call TRBJ1-1; the D is unclear. The CDR3 sequence is 13 residues long. Germline V gene lookup returns CDR1 MNHEY and CDR2 SVGAGI. CDR3 residues: CASGYVITSEAFF. CDR3 nucleotide sequence: TGTGCCAGCGGTTACGTGATTACCTCTGAAGCTTTCTTT.

The chain employs TRBV5-8 and TRBJ2-7; no clear D gene. V was pared by 2 bases and J by 2 bases, with 17 bases between. The CDR3 has 16 amino acids. Germline CDR1 reads SGHTS; CDR2 reads YDEGEE. CDR3 sequence reads: CASSLESARAPYEQYF. CDR3 in DNA: TGTGCCAGCAGCTTAGAGTCGGCACGGGCGCCCTACGAGCAGTACTTC.

This chain links TRBV19 with TRBJ2-7, with 11 bases lining up with TRBD2. The germline gives CDR1 LNHDA, CDR2 SQIVND (reference sequence). Trimming removed 5 bases from V and 7 bases from J; junction bases left unmatched: 10. The CDR3 length is 15 residues. The CDR3 protein is CASSVAGGPGNEQYF. DNA for the CDR3: TGTGCCAGTAGTGTAGCGGGAGGGCCGGGCAATGAGCAGTACTTC.

Concerning this clonotype itself: This could be a read error, since a much larger clone is one nucleotide away. This chain joins TRBV27 and TRBJ2-4, with no clear D. TRBJ2-7 explains the end of the DNA better; the J call may be wrong. The CDR3 loop spans 15 amino acids. Germline assignment: CDR1 MNHEY and CDR2 SMNVEV (reference sequence). The CDR3 loop reads CASSLGVQLHYEQYF. In DNA form, the CDR3 reads TGTGCCAGCAGTTTAGGTGTCCAGTTACACTACGAGCAGTACTTC.

This clonotype was seen many times. The J gene is TRBJ2-6, the V gene TRBV5-1; D gene ambiguous. Germline lookup yields CDR1 SGHRS and CDR2 YFSETQ. V lost 3 bases and J lost 13, with 11 bases in between. This CDR3 region has 12 residues. Written as DNA, the CDR3 is TGCGCCAGCAGCTCGCCTCCCGTGGTCCTGACTTTC. It yields the protein CASSSPPVVLTF.

This clonotype has a count of ten or more. The chain couples TRBV9 to TRBJ2-7, with D perhaps matching TRBD2 (5 bases). Germline values: CDR1 SGDLS, CDR2 YYNGEE. V lost 0 bases and J 1 base, leaving 5 bases between the germline ends. The CDR3 spans 13 residues. CDR3 nucleotides: TGTGCCAGCAGCGTAGGAGGGTCCTACGAGCAGTACTTC. Translated: CASSVGGSYEQYF.

This clonotype has a count of ten or more. The chain couples TRBV10-1 to TRBJ2-7; D remains unclear. With 4 bases removed from V and 9 bases from J, the gap between germline ends came to 25 bases. Germline lookup yields CDR1 WNHNN and CDR2 SYGVQD (reference sequence). This CDR3 has 16 residues. CDR3 DNA: TGCGCCAGCAGTGTCCTTCTAATCCCACACGCCTCTATGCAGTACTTC. Protein product: CASSVLLIPHASMQYF.

This clonotype has a count of ten or more. The chain is built from TRBV11-2 and TRBJ2-7; TRBD1 might be the D (6 bases). Trimming pared 1 base from V and 2 bases from J, leaving 9 bases between. The CDR3 contains 14 residues. Germline V CDR1 and CDR2: SGHAT, FQNNGV. The CDR3 reads CASSLGTAPYEQYF. CDR3 bases: TGTGCCAGCAGCTTAGGGACAGCCCCCTACGAGCAGTACTTC.

This clonotype was observed many times. J is TRBJ2-1 and V is TRBV12-3 or TRBV12-4, with no clear D. V was clipped by 5 bases and J by 6 bases, with 8 bases between them. The CDR3 contains 12 residues. CDR3: CASSLPLNEQFF. In nucleotides, the CDR3 is TGTGCCAGCAGTCTTCCCCTCAATGAGCAGTTCTTC.

This clonotype was seen many times. The CDR3 bases are TGTGCCAGCTCTACGAGGGACAGGCCCCTCGTTGGCTACACCTTC. It yields the protein CASSTRDRPLVGYTF. The chain carries TRBV6-5 and TRBJ1-2, with 8 bases fitting TRBD1. CDR1 is MNHEY, CDR2 SVGAGI, per germline. V trimming: 8 bases; J trimming: 7 bases; junction bases outside the gene matches: 15. This CDR3 has 15 amino acids.

This clonotype was detected many times. The chain uses TRBV6-5 and TRBJ2-3, with D hard to call. The V and J ends lost 0 bases and 2 bases respectively, with 9 bases between them. The CDR3 loop spans 15 amino acids. CDR1 is MNHEY and CDR2 is SVGAGI in the germline V gene. The CDR3 DNA reads as TGTGCCAGCAGTTACTCGGGCCCAGACACAGATACGCAGTATTTT. Its translation is CASSYSGPDTDTQYF.

With regard to this clonotype: This may arise from a read error, as a much more abundant clone is one base away. The V gene is TRBV20-1, the J gene TRBJ2-3, with TRBD2 as a possible D gene (5 bases). The CDR3 length is 12 residues. The germline CDR1 and CDR2 sequences are DFQATT and SNEGSKA (reference sequence). The CDR3 spells CGARLASDTQYF. Written as DNA, the CDR3 is TGCGGTGCTAGGCTAGCCTCAGATACGCAGTATTTT.

This clonotype turned up a few times. This rearrangement joins TRBV9 to TRBJ1-1, with 9 bases lining up with TRBD1. The CDR3 length is 14 residues. V was clipped by 3 bases and J by 0 bases; unmatched bases: 0. Germline CDR1 SGDLS, CDR2 YYNGEE. The CDR3 is CASSGTGVNTEAFF. The CDR3 nucleotides are TGTGCCAGCAGCGGGACAGGGGTGAACACTGAAGCTTTCTTT.

This sequence joins TRBV12-2 and TRBJ2-7; the DNA was not used to check the table's D call, TRBD1. TRBV12-2 is assigned pseudogene status. This CDR3 comprises 11 residues. The CDR3 bases are TGTGCAAGTCGCTTAGACAGGGAGCAGTACTTC. Protein: CASRLDREQYF.